Listed here is a single T cell receptor (beta chain). The repertoire was sequenced with immunoSEQ multiplex PCR; TCRdb's copy has only in-frame clones and lacks some. The data contain under 100,000 clones, approximately 81% of them seen just once; the ten biggest clones take up 5.5% to 7%. The data belong to a study of glioma-infiltrating T cells after dendritic cell vaccination. Germline lookup yields CDR1 MDHEN and CDR2 SYDVKM. The ends were cut back, 5 bases at V and 6 bases at J, with 14 bases in the middle. The CDR3 totals 13 residues. V is TRBV28 and J is TRBJ2-7; maybe TRBD2 (6 bases). This receptor was obtained from a human donor with glioblastoma. The specimen was blood, collected before dendritic cell vaccination. The DNA of the CDR3 is TGTGCCAGCAGTCCCGCCGGGGGTCTCGAGCAGTACTTC. Protein sequence: CASSPAGGLEQYF.